This T cell receptor beta chain was observed in a study of cytomegalovirus exposure and HLA in healthy donors. For the study at large: The 120 validation repertoires were produced on the same platform as the roughly 660 repertoires of the first cohort. This was reported in a later analysis. General study results and limits: TCR sequences were mostly rare, though some public TCRs occurred in many donors.

On this clone: What it recognizes is unknown.

The CDR3 spans 12 residues. The germline gives CDR1 SGHAT, CDR2 FQNNGV. V was clipped by 3 bases and J by 7 bases, with 9 bases between them. Repertoires were generated with immunoSEQ multiplex PCR, while TCRdb's copy carries only in-frame clones and drops some. The sample shows roughly 300,000 clones, roughly 90% of them seen only once. The receptor comes from a woman aged 18-29 years in good health and CMV-seronegative. The chain is built from TRBV11-2 and TRBJ1-2, with a possible D match to TRBD1 (6 bases). The sequenced sample consisted of PBMCs. CDR3 in amino acids: CASSFRQAGYTF. The CDR3 DNA sequence: TGTGCCAGCAGCTTCCGACAGGCTGGCTACACCTTC.